These T cell receptor beta chains were read from a single sample in a study of shared clonotypes between healthy human individuals. Sequencing used immunoSEQ multiplex PCR; TCRdb keeps in-frame clones, though not all of them. The table lists 1 million to 1.2 million clones, 70% to 80% of them singletons, with about 0.89% in the top ten. Material for sequencing was memory CD4+ T cells from PBMCs. These TCRs come from a man between 18 and 29 years old in good health. Some clones in this sample may be carry-over from other donors' samples. The CDR3 runs from the conserved cysteine through the conserved F or W. Fields, in order: D gene, V gene, clone size, J gene, CDR3 DNA, CDR3 protein. A D gene is named only where the DNA matches it firmly. Only some rows state a clone size, as once, few, many or a class for expanded clones.

TRBD1,TRBV13,-,TRBJ2-3,TGTGCCAGCAGATATCACCCCGGGACAGGGAACACAGATACGCAGTATTTT,CASRYHPGTGNTDTQYF
TRBD1,TRBV18,-,TRBJ2-7,TGTGCCAGCTCACCACCTTATGGGACAGGGGTTTACGAGCAGTACTTC,CASSPPYGTGVYEQYF
-,TRBV6-1,-,TRBJ1-2,TGTGCCAGCAGTGAACGGGGGCAGGGTCCCCCTGTCGCCTTC,CASSERGQGPPVAF
-,TRBV11-2,-,TRBJ1-1,TGTGCCAGCAGCTTAGGGGACTCAAACACTGAAGCTTTCTTT,CASSLGDSNTEAFF
-,TRBV7-8,-,TRBJ1-2,TGTGCCAGCAGCTTAGGAGGGACGAGAGTCTATGGCTACACCTTC,CASSLGGTRVYGYTF
-,TRBV5-6,-,TRBJ2-7,TGTGCCAGCAGCTCGGGACCCACGGGGGAGCAGTACTTC,CASSSGPTGEQYF
TRBD1,TRBV2,-,TRBJ1-2,TGTGCCAGCACTATACAGGGGATCTATGGCTACACCTTC,CASTIQGIYGYTF
-,TRBV5-4,-,TRBJ1-2,TGTGCCAGCAGCTTGGATTTGGGGTACGGCTACACCTTC,CASSLDLGYGYTF
-,TRBV28,once,TRBJ2-7,TGTGCCAGCAGTGCGAGCTACGAGCAGTACTTC,CASSASYEQYF
TRBD2,TRBV19,-,TRBJ2-7,TGTGCCAGTTCAGGGGGGACTAGCGTCTACGAGCAGTACTTC,CASSGGTSVYEQYF
TRBD1,TRBV28,-,TRBJ1-2,TGTGCCAGCAGGAATCGGGACAGGGGATTTTATGGCTACACCTTC,CASRNRDRGFYGYTF
-,TRBV5-5,-,TRBJ2-7,TGTGCCAGCAGCTTGGCTTCGGCTAGCGTTAACTACGAGCAGTACTTC,CASSLASASVNYEQYF
TRBD1,TRBV5-1,-,TRBJ2-3,TGCGCCAGCAGCTTGGGGGACAGGGCGAGCACAGATACGCAGTATTTT,CASSLGDRASTDTQYF
TRBD2,TRBV2,-,TRBJ2-1,TGTGCCAGCAGTGTTTCAGCGGGAGGATCGGCTGAGCAGTTCTTC,CASSVSAGGSAEQFF
-,TRBV4-2,-,TRBJ2-7,TGTGCCAGCAGCCTAGGACGGGACTCCTACGAGCAGTACTTC,CASSLGRDSYEQYF
-,TRBV27,-,TRBJ1-5,TGTGCCAGCCCCCCCCGGGGGCGCGGGAGGCAGCCCCAGCATTTT,CASPPRGRGRQPQHF
TRBD1,TRBV6-1,-,TRBJ1-3,TGTGCCAGCAGTGAAGCGGTGGACAGGGGCAAGGGCAACTCTGGAAACACCATATATTTT,CASSEAVDRGKGNSGNTIYF